This record covers a single TCR beta chain. What this receptor recognizes is not known. No much larger clone is present one base from it, and per-base qualities are unavailable. The sample originates from a study of Ad26.COV2.S vaccination and SARS-CoV-2 variants (dated by TCRdb to the early 2020s). For context, the study as a whole: TCRbeta repertoire sequencing was used to assess the specificity and breadth of SARS-CoV-2-reactive T cell receptors after Ad26.COV2.S vaccination. A total of 32 samples were included in the TCR-sequenced set, comprising roughly 19 Ad26.COV2.S vaccine recipients, 5 placebo recipients and 8 SARS-CoV-2 convalescent individuals. Overall study outcomes, separate from this receptor: The authors noted that the TCR breadth and depth analyses may have underestimated total T cell responses. Vaccine and placebo recipients had comparable non-spike TCR breadth, which fits with the vaccine containing only spike. Substantial breadth of spike-specific CD8+ and CD4+ T cell responses was reported after vaccination. Higher spike-specific TCR breadth was observed in Ad26.COV2.S recipients than in placebo recipients (P = 0.0014).

Relative to germline, V is 6 bases shorter and J is 7 bases shorter, with 18 bases between their ends. Taken from the germline V gene, the CDR1 and CDR2 loops are SGHDT and YYEEEE. The CDR3 runs 14 amino acids, cysteine and phenylalanine included. The DNA shown is the 42-base CDR3, in frame from base 1. The immunoSEQ Assay was the method used to sequence TCRbeta CDR3 regions. After extraction, genomic DNA underwent amplification by bias-controlled multiplex PCR, followed by high-throughput sequencing. The paper's data handling went like this. To quantify the absolute abundance of each unique TCRbeta CDR3 region, sequences were collapsed and filtered. Usable DNA was measured by amplifying reference genes present in all nucleated cells, and TCRbeta template counts were normalized to that usable DNA to estimate T cell fraction. Repertoire TCRs were annotated as SARS-CoV-2-specific by exact matching of V gene, CDR3 amino acid sequence and J gene to a known reactive TCR set. The reference SARS-CoV-2 TCR set was obtained from MIRA and was filtered for enrichment in COVID-19-positive ImmuneCODE repertoires, whereby public or cross-reactive TCRs were removed. Using the MIRA antigens, annotated TCRs were further analysed by specific ORF or by position within an ORF. Breadth was defined as annotated unique rearrangements over total unique productive rearrangements; depth was the summed frequency of those rearrangements. Two-sided Wilcoxon rank-sum tests were used to compare TCR breadth between groups. Sourced from immuneACCESS, this table was stored by TCRdb with only in-frame sequences that have V and J called. A share of the clones is absent; for the studies checked, an unresolved V gene accounts for under half, and the remainder has no known explanation. V, J and clone size derive from that table, while D and trimming were established from the DNA sequence. The sample table lists roughly 140,000 clones, about nine tenths of them with a count of one. The top ten clonotypes cover 5% of the sample.

The label giving this sample's time point can be read as: individuals recovered from natural SARS-CoV-2 infection. The receptor's source is a human donor who had recovered from COVID-19. The material was peripheral blood, obtained after recovery from COVID-19. The chain is assembled from TRBV5-6 and TRBJ2-3, with the D call tentatively TRBD1 or TRBD2, each fitting 5 bases. The CDR3 has the sequence CASTLGAGMNTQYF. The nucleotides are TGTGCCAGCACCCTCGGGGCCGGCATGAATACGCAGTATTTT.